This T cell receptor beta chain emerged from a study of shared clonotypes between healthy human individuals. Study summary: A donor's plate count was three for CD4 naive and three for CD4 memory; CD8 naive had two and CD8 memory one.

Broader study findings: Across a handful of donors, naive CD4 shared 4.5% to 6%, naive CD8 around 4%, memory CD4 roughly 2.1%, memory CD8 under 0.5%. Sequencing depth was predicted to influence how clonotypes are shared among donors.

Remarks on this clone: Its target is unknown.

The naive CD8 fraction comprised CD45RO-negative cells positively selected for CCR7 and excluded terminally differentiated effector memory CD45RA+ cells. This CDR3 contains 20 residues. The V end lost 0 bases, the J end lost 2 bases, and 23 bases lay between the germline ends. Germline loops: CDR1 SGHVS, CDR2 FQNEAQ. As processed by the authors: ImmunoSEQ gave junction-only sequences without quality scores, so filtering differed. Some clones are missing from TCRdb's copy, which holds only in-frame ones; the method was immunoSEQ multiplex PCR. V and J calls and clone size come straight from that table; D and trimming were deduced from the DNA. The table shows roughly 770,000 clones, with about 96% occurring only once.

This chain joins TRBV7-8 and TRBJ1-3; a weak D match, TRBD1 (5 bases). The sequenced sample consisted of naive CD8+ T cells sorted from blood. The TCR comes from a man aged 30-40 years in good health. The CDR3 is CASSLARGVSTILTGNTIYF. CDR3 DNA: TGTGCCAGCAGCTTAGCGCGAGGGGTCTCCACCATTCTCACTGGAAACACCATATATTTT.